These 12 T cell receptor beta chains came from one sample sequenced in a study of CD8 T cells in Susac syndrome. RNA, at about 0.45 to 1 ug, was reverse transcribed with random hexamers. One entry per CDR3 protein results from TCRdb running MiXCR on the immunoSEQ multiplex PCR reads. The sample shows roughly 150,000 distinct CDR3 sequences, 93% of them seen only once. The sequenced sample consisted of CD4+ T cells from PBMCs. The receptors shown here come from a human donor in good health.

CDR3 in DNA: TGTGCCAGCAGCCGATCTTCAGGGACAAATCAGCCCCAGCATTTT. This encodes CASSRSSGTNQPQHF. The chain is built from TRBV7-6 and TRBJ1-5; D possibly corresponds to TRBD1 (6 bases). CDR1 and CDR2 (germline): SGHVS, FNYEAQ. The ends were cut back, 5 bases at V and 4 bases at J, with 15 bases in the middle. The CDR3 length is 15 residues.

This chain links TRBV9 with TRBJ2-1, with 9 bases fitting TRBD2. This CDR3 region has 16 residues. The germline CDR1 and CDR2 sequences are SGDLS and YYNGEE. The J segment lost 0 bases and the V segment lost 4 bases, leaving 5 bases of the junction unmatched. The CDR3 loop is CASSRTSVSSYNEQFF. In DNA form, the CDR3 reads TGTGCCAGCAGCCGGACTAGCGTTAGCTCCTACAATGAGCAGTTCTTC.

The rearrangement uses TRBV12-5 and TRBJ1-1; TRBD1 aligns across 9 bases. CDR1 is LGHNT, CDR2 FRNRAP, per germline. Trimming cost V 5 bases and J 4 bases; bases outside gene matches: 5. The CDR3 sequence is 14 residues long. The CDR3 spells CASGDDRGFTEAFF. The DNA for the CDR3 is TGTGCTAGTGGTGACGACAGGGGGTTCACTGAAGCTTTCTTT.

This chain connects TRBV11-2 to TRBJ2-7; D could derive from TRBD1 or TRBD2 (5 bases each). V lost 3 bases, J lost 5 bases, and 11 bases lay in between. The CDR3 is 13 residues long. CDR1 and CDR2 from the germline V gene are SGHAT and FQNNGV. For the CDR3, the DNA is TGTGCCAGCAGCTTGGGTAGGGACCACGAGCAGTACTTC. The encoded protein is CASSLGRDHEQYF.

The CDR3 DNA reads TGTGCCAGCAGTAACTTACCCTCCTCCTACGAGCAGTACTTC. Translation: CASSNLPSSYEQYF. The chain carries TRBV12-3 or TRBV12-4 and TRBJ2-7; D remains unclear. The CDR3 runs to 14 residues. V was pared by 5 bases and J by 0 bases, with 11 bases between.

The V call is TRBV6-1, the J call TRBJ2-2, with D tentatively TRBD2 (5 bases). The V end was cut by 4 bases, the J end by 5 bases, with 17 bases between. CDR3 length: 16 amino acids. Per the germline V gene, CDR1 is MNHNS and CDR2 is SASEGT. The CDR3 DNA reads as TGTGCCAGCAGTGGGCTAGGGTGGGAGAGGACCGGGGAGCTGTTTTTT. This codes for CASSGLGWERTGELFF.

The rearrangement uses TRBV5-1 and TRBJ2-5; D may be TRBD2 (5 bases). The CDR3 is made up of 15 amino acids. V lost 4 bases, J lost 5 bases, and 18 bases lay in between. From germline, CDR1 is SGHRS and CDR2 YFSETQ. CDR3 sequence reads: CASSPLPGGEETQYF. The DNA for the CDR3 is TGCGCCAGCAGCCCACTCCCAGGTGGGGAGGAGACCCAGTACTTC.

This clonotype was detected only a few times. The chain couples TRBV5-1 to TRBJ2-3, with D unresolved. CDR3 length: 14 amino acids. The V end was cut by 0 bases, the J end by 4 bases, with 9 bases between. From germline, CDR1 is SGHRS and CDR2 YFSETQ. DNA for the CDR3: TGCGCCAGCAGCTTGGACACTTCCGCAGATACGCAGTATTTT. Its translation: CASSLDTSADTQYF.

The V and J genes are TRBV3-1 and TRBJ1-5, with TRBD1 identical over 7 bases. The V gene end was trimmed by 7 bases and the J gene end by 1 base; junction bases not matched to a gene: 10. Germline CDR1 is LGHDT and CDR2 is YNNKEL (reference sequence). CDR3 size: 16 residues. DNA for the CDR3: TGTGCCAGCATGCCAGGGGGGCGGTTGAGCAATCAGCCCCAGCATTTT. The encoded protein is CASMPGGRLSNQPQHF.

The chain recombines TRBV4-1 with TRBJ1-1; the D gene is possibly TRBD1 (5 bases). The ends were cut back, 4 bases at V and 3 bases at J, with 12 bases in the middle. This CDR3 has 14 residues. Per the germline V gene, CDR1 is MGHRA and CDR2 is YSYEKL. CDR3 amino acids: CASSLARVDTEAFF. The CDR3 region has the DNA TGCGCCAGCAGCCTCGCCAGGGTAGACACTGAAGCTTTCTTT.

This chain's CDR3 is CASSGQGASNQPQHF. The CDR3 nucleotides read TGTGCCAGCAGCGGGCAGGGGGCGAGCAATCAGCCCCAGCATTTT. The chain carries TRBV7-2 and TRBJ1-5; 8 bases are shared with TRBD1. V shed 5 bases and J 1 base; nucleotides not matched to a gene: 4. This CDR3 comprises 15 residues. Germline V CDR1 and CDR2: SGHTA, FQGNSA.

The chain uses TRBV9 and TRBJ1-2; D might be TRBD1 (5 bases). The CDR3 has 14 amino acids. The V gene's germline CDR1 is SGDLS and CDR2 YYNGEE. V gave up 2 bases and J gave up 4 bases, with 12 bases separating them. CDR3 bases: TGTGCCAGCAGCGTCGACAGTTCCCCCTATGGCTACACCTTC. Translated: CASSVDSSPYGYTF.